This T cell receptor beta chain was captured in a study of T cell responses to AZD1222 COVID-19 vaccine. Points from the study as a whole: Researchers took repertoire samples only after the peak T cell response had come. The study reported that nearly half of spike-specific TCRs target unmutated variant regions. Rises in breadth and depth of Spike-specific TCRs came after two AZD1222 doses.

In the case of this clone: The target antigen is unknown.

V shed 3 bases and J 7 bases; nucleotides not matched to a gene: 6. Looked up from germline, CDR1 is SGHTA and CDR2 is FQGNSA. The CDR3 is 15 residues long. Libraries were prepared by immunoSEQ multiplex PCR; TCRdb keeps only in-frame clonotypes and omits some of them. This table holds about 83,000 clones, roughly 85% found once. The specimen comprised peripheral blood, sampled 28 days after the second AZD1222 dose. The TCR comes from an adult who received the AZD1222 COVID-19 vaccine. The rearrangement uses TRBV7-2 and TRBJ2-7; 13 nucleotides line up with TRBD2. DNA of the CDR3: TGTGCCAGCAGCTTTAACGGACTAGCGGGAGAGGAGCAGTACTTC. Its protein is CASSFNGLAGEEQYF.